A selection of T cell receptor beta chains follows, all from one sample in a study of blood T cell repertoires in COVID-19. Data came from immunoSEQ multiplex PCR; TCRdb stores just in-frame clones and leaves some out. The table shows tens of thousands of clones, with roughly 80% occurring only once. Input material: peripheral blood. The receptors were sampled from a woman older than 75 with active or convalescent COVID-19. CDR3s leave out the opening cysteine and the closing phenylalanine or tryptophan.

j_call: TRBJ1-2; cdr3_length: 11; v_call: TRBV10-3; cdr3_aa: ATMLMREGGYT
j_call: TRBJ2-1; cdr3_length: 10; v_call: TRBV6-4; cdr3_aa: ASSDSGRKQF
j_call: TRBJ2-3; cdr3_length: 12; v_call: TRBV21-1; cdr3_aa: ASSKGAGADTQY
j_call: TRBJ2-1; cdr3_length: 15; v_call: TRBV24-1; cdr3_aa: ATSEPTLAGSYNEQF
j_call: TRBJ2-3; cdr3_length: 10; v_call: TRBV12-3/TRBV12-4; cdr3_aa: ASSKQGIAQY
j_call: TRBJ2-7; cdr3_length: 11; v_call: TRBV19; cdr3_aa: ASAGPGYYEQY
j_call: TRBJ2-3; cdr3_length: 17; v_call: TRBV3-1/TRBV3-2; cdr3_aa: ASSQASGTLGGLADTQY
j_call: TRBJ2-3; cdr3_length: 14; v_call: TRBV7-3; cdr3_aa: ASSPLGGGAPDTQY
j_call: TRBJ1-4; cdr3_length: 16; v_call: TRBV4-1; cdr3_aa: ASSQDSGTTGVNEKLF
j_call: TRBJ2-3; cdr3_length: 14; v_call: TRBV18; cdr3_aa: ASSPPPGSGTDTQY
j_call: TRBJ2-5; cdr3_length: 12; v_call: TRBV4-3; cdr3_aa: ASSQDLGWETQY
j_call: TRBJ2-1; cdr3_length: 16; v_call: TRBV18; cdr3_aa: ASSPLVPREVAYNEQF
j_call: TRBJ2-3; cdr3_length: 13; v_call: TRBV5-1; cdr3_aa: ASSLTGGTTDTQY
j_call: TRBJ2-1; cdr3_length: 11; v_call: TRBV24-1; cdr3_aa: ATSGSGVNEQF
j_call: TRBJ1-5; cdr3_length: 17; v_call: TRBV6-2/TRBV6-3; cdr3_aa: ASSYAGTGSWYSNQPQH
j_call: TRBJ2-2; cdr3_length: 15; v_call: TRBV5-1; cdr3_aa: ASSLVTTGLNTGELF
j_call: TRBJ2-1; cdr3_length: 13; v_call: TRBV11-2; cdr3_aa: ASSDRDRVHNEQF
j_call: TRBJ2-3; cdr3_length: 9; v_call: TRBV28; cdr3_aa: ASSLRGAQY
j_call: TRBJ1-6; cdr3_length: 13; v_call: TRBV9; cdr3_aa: ASRLGAGMETPLH
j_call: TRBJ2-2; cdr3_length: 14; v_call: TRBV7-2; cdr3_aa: ASSWASGTWTGELF
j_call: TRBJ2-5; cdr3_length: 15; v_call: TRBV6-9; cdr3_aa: ASSSLPLGRRQETQY
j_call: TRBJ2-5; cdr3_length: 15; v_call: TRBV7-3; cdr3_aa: ASSYGLAGVSTETQY
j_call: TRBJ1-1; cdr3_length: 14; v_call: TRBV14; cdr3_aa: ASSQDTGTKNTEAF
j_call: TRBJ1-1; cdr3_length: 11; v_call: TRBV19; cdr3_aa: ASDSQGAAEAF
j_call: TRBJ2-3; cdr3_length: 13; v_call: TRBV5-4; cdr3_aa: ASSSSGGITDTQY
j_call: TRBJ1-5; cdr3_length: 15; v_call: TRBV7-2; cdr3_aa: ASSLNGQGGGNQPQH
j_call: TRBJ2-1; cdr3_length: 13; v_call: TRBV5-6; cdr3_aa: ASSLVAGAYNEQF
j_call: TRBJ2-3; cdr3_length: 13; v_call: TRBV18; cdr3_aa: ASSRSRGATDTQY
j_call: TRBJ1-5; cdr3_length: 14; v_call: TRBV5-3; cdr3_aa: ARSISSRDSNQPQH
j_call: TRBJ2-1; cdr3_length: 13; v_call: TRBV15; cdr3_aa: ATSRERSSYNEQF
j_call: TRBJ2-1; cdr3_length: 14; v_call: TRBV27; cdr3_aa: ASSSPQARGYNEQF
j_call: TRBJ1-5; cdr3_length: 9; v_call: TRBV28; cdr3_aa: ASSSGGPQH
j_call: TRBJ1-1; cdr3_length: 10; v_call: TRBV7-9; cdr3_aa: ASTSGLTEAF
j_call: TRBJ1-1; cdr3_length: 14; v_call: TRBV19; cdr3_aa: ASSAAPTGVNTEAF
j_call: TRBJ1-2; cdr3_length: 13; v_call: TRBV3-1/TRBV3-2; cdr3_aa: ASSQAGQGAGGYT
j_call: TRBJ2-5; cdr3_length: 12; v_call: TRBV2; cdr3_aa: ASSTGDPTLTQY
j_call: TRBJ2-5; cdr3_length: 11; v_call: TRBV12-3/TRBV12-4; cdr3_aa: ASSFSDQETQY
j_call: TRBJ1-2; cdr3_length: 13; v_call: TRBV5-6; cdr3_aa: ASSLASPAAGIYT
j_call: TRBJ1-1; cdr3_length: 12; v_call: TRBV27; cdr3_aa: ASSQLTGGTEAF
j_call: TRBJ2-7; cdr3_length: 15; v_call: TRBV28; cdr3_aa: ASSFWSTGFGSYEQY
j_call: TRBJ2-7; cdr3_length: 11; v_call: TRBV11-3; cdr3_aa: ASSRGTEYEQY
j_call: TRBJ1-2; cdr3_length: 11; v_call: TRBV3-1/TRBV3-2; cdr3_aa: ASSPGTGDGYT
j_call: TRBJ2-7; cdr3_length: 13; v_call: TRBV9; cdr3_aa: ASSRATGVAYEQY
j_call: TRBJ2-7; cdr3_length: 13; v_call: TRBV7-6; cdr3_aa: ASSPVGGSSYEQY
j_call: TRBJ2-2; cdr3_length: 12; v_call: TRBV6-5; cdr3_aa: ASSLGLFTGELF
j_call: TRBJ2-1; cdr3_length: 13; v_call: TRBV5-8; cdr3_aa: ASSLTGAAYNEQF
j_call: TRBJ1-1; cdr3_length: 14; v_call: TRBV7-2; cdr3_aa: ASSLAGGRGGTEAF
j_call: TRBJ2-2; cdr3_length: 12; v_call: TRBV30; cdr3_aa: AWSLDRGTGELF
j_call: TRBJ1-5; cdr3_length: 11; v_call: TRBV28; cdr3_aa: ASRGASNQPQH
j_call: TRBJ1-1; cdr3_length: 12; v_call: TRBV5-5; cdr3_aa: ASSWGQGNTEAF
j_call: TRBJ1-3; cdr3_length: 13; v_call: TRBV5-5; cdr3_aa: ASSLARDSGNTIY
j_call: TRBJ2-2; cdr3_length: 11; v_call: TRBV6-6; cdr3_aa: ASGSGFTGELF
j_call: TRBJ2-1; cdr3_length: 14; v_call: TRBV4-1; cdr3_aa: ASSRGGLAIYNEQF
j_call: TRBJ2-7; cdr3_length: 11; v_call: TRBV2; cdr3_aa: ASNPGVTYEQY
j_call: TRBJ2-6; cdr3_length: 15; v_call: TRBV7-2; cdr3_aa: ASSFRLGVYGANVLT
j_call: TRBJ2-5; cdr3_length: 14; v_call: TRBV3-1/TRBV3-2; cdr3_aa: ASRPETGIKGETQY
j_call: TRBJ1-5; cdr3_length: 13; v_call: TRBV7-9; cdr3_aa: ASSLGAGIRQPQH
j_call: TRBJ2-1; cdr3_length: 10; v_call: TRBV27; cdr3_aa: ASSPLADEQF
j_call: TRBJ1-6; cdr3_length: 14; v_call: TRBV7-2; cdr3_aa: ASSLSTGLDNSPLH
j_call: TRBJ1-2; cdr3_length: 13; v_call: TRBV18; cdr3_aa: ASSGSQGRDYGYT